The 29 T cell receptor beta chains reported below all come from one sample, sequenced in a study of blood T cell repertoires in COVID-19. Data came from immunoSEQ multiplex PCR; TCRdb stores just in-frame clones and leaves some out. The sample includes roughly 120,000 clones, approximately 85% seen only once; the top ten take 5% to 6%. The sample was peripheral blood. The receptor set was obtained from a woman aged 60-70 years with COVID-19, enrolled during active disease.

This clone was seen once. This sequence joins TRBV29-1 and TRBJ1-1, with 7 bases matching TRBD1. V lost 1 base and J lost 4; bases outside the gene matches: 12. In germline, CDR1 is SQVTM, CDR2 ANQGSEA. The length of the CDR3 is 16 residues. CDR3 sequence: CSVEGLGRQGGTEAFF. CDR3 nucleotides: TGCAGCGTTGAAGGCTTGGGTCGGCAGGGGGGCACTGAAGCTTTCTTT.

This clone was seen more than once but under ten times. The CDR3 protein is CASRSGGRTYGYTF. The CDR3 coding sequence is TGTGCCAGTAGAAGCGGAGGTCGGACCTATGGCTACACCTTC. The chain has TRBV19 and TRBJ1-2; D is ambiguous. Trimming removed 6 bases from V and 4 bases from J, with 15 bases in between. The CDR3 spans 14 residues. In germline, CDR1 is LNHDA, CDR2 SQIVND (reference sequence).

The chain employs TRBV25-1 and TRBJ1-4; weak D call: TRBD1 (6 bases). V lost 0 bases and J 7 bases, leaving 12 bases between the germline ends. The germline CDR1 and CDR2 sequences are MGHDK and SYGVNS. CDR3 length: 15 amino acids. CDR3 coding DNA: TGTGCCAGCAGTGAATATGGGGGCGGGGGTGAAAAACTGTTTTTT. It yields the protein CASSEYGGGGEKLFF.

CDR3 amino acids: CASSQETGVSYEQYF. CDR3 DNA: TGCGCCAGCAGCCAAGAGACAGGGGTCTCCTACGAGCAGTACTTC. The chain uses TRBV4-3 and TRBJ2-7; 8 bases match TRBD1. The J segment lost 0 bases and the V segment lost 0 bases, leaving 1 base of the junction unmatched. CDR1 is LGHNA and CDR2 is YSLEER in the germline V gene. This CDR3 region has 15 residues.

The genes are TRBV6-1 and TRBJ1-2, with 9 bases aligning to TRBD1. Trimming cost V 3 bases and J 8 bases; bases outside gene matches: 7. Germline-derived CDR1 and CDR2 are MNHNS and SASEGT. The CDR3 covers 14 residues. The CDR3 reads CASSEWDRVWGYTF. The CDR3 DNA is TGTGCCAGCAGTGAGTGGGACAGGGTTTGGGGCTACACCTTC.

The chain recombines TRBV28 with TRBJ1-1; 11 bases fit TRBD1. V dropped 5 bases and J dropped 4; count of bases not matched to a gene: 6. Germline V gene data show CDR1 as MDHEN and CDR2 as SYDVKM. This CDR3 has 15 residues. The CDR3, as DNA: TGTGCCAGCAGTCTGGACAGGGGGCGAAGCACTGAAGCTTTCTTT. Translating gives CASSLDRGRSTEAFF.

This chain links TRBV5-1 with TRBJ1-1, with 8 positions matching TRBD1. Germline values: CDR1 SGHRS, CDR2 YFSETQ. With V trimmed by 2 bases and J by 3 bases, 3 bases remained unmatched. This CDR3 is built from 14 residues. The CDR3 spells CASSLQGDHTEAFF. Here the CDR3 DNA reads TGCGCCAGCAGCTTACAGGGGGATCACACTGAAGCTTTCTTT.

The rearrangement joins TRBV7-6 to TRBJ2-3; 7 positions match TRBD2. Germline values: CDR1 SGHVS, CDR2 FNYEAQ. This CDR3 is 15 amino acids long. J lost 3 bases, V lost 2 bases, and 5 bases had no gene match. The CDR3 loop is CASSLWGGETDTQYF. The CDR3 DNA reads as TGTGCCAGCAGCTTATGGGGGGGTGAAACAGATACGCAGTATTTT.

Only one count was recorded for this clone. This chain joins TRBV9 and TRBJ2-3, with unresolved D. The ends were cut back, 3 bases at V and 5 bases at J, with 10 bases in the middle. The length of the CDR3 is 13 residues. Per germline, CDR1 SGDLS and CDR2 YYNGEE. CDR3 coding DNA: TGTGCCAGCAGCGCCCCCGGTGGAGATACGCAGTATTTT. Translating gives CASSAPGGDTQYF. Together with reference TRBV9 and TRBJ2-3, the CDR3 gives the full variable domain: DSGVTQTPKHLITATGQRVTLRCSPRSGDLSVYWYQQSLDQGLQFLIQYYNGEERAKGNILERFSAQQFPDLHSELNLSSLELGDSALYFCASSAPGGDTQYFGPGTRLTVL.

The CDR3 is CASSFGTGRYEQYF. For the CDR3, the DNA is TGTGCCAGCAGCTTTGGGACAGGGAGATACGAGCAGTACTTC. The chain joins TRBV5-6 to TRBJ2-7; 9 bases agree with TRBD1. The CDR3 contains 14 residues. V shed 2 bases and J 4 bases; nucleotides not matched to a gene: 4. The germline V gene encodes CDR1 SGHDT and CDR2 YYEEEE.

This clone was observed a handful of times. This chain uses TRBV4-2 with TRBJ2-4; D is possibly TRBD2 (5 bases). The CDR3 totals 19 residues. The V gene's germline CDR1 is LGHNA and CDR2 YNFKEQ. V was trimmed by 0 bases and J by 4 bases, leaving 22 bases between them. CDR3: CASSQEVLSAGIPKNIQYF. CDR3 nucleotide sequence: TGTGCCAGCAGCCAAGAGGTACTTAGCGCCGGGATCCCAAAAAACATTCAGTACTTC.

This chain links TRBV4-1 with TRBJ2-3; 8 nucleotides agree with TRBD2. The V gene's germline CDR1 is MGHRA and CDR2 YSYEKL. This CDR3 has 16 residues. With 4 bases clipped from V and 6 bases from J, the junction kept 12 bases outside the gene matches. The CDR3 sequence: CASSPRFGGASDTQYF. The CDR3 nucleotides read TGCGCCAGCAGCCCCCGCTTCGGGGGGGCATCCGATACGCAGTATTTT.

The V gene is TRBV29-1, the J gene TRBJ1-5, with a weak D call TRBD1 (5 bases). The V gene's germline CDR1 is SQVTM and CDR2 ANQGSEA. Trimming pared 4 bases from V and 2 bases from J, leaving 9 bases between. This CDR3 has 13 amino acids. This chain's CDR3 is CSVAAGRNQPQHF. Written as DNA, the CDR3 is TGCAGCGTTGCAGCAGGGCGCAATCAGCCCCAGCATTTT.

The CDR3 DNA is TGTGCCTGGGGACAGGGCTTGAACACTGAAGCTTTCTTT. As protein: CAWGQGLNTEAFF. The chain has TRBV30 and TRBJ1-1, with 8 nucleotides matching TRBD1. V shed 5 bases and J 0 bases; nucleotides not matched to a gene: 2. The CDR3 contains 13 residues. CDR1 is GTSNPN, CDR2 SVGIG, per germline (reference sequence). Full variable domain (outside the CDR3, taken from reference TRBV30 and TRBJ1-1): SQTIHQWPATLVQPVGSPLSLECTVEGTSNPNLYWYRQAAGRGLQLLFYSVGIGQISSEVPQNLSASRPQDRQFILSSKKLLLSDSGFYLCAWGQGLNTEAFFGQGTRLTVV.

The chain is built from TRBV20-1 and TRBJ1-2; no reliable D call. The V end was cut by 7 bases, the J end by 2 bases, with 8 bases between. The CDR3 length is 11 residues. Germline loops: CDR1 DFQATT, CDR2 SNEGSKA (reference sequence). The CDR3 loop reads CSGARNYGYTF. The CDR3, as DNA: TGCAGTGGTGCGCGCAACTATGGCTACACCTTC.

The chain couples TRBV27 to TRBJ2-7; TRBD2 might be the D (7 bases). The CDR3 length is 16 residues. Germline CDR1 reads MNHEY; CDR2 reads SMNVEV (reference sequence). The ends were cut back, 8 bases at V and 0 bases at J, with 20 bases in the middle. The CDR3 nucleotides read TGTGCCAGCGGATCAGGGGAGGGGCCGCACTCCTACGAGCAGTACTTC. It codes for CASGSGEGPHSYEQYF.

The chain is built from TRBV7-9 and TRBJ2-5; D is uncertain. The germline gives CDR1 SEHNR, CDR2 FQNEAQ (reference sequence). V was cut by 2 bases and J by 1 base, with 14 bases left in between. This CDR3 has 16 amino acids. The CDR3 here is CASSLTFAEIQETQYF. The CDR3, as DNA: TGTGCCAGCAGCTTAACTTTTGCGGAAATCCAAGAGACCCAGTACTTC.

This clone was picked up one time. V gene TRBV6-6 combines with J gene TRBJ2-5, with D possibly TRBD1 on 5 matching bases. The length of the CDR3 is 14 residues. V lost 0 bases to trimming and J lost 4 bases, with 9 bases between them. Germline V lookup: CDR1 MNHNY, CDR2 SVGAGI (reference sequence). The CDR3 DNA follows: TGTGCCAGCAGTTACTCAGGCCAGGGAGAGACCCAGTACTTC. It encodes CASSYSGQGETQYF.

The V call is TRBV11-2, the J call TRBJ1-1; 10 bases are shared with TRBD1. CDR1 is SGHAT, CDR2 FQNNGV, per germline. Trimming removed 3 bases from V and 4 bases from J; junction bases left unmatched: 5. The CDR3 loop spans 15 amino acids. CDR3 DNA sequence: TGTGCCAGCAGCTTGGACAGGGGGGGTGGCACTGAAGCTTTCTTT. This sequence encodes CASSLDRGGGTEAFF.

The chain carries TRBV10-3 and TRBJ2-4; 15 bases line up with TRBD2. The CDR3 loop spans 16 amino acids. Losses at the gene ends were 4 bases for V and 7 bases for J; bases not matched to a gene: 5. The germline CDR1 and CDR2 sequences are ENHRY and SYGVKD. CDR3 sequence reads: CAISGTSGGDENIQYF. Here the CDR3 DNA reads TGTGCCATCAGTGGGACTAGCGGGGGGGATGAGAACATTCAGTACTTC.

CDR3: CASSQGVTTDTQYF. The CDR3 DNA reads TGTGCCAGCAGCCAAGGCGTTACTACAGATACGCAGTATTTT. This chain links TRBV3-1 (or the pseudogene TRBV3-2) with TRBJ2-3, with D unclear. Deletions cut 1 base from V and 3 bases from J, with 8 bases between. The CDR3 runs 14 residues. Germline values: CDR1 LGHDT, CDR2 YNNKEL (reference sequence).

V and J are TRBV18 and TRBJ2-2, with TRBD2 as a possible D gene (6 bases). The germline gives CDR1 KGHSH, CDR2 LQKENI. V dropped 5 bases and J dropped 5 bases, with 9 bases sitting between them. The CDR3 has 13 residues. The CDR3 region is CASSDGRTGELFF. The CDR3 bases are TGTGCCAGCTCAGATGGGAGGACCGGGGAGCTGTTTTTT.

The chain has TRBV27 and TRBJ1-2, with TRBD1 identical over 9 bases. The CDR3 length is 20 residues. The germline V gene has CDR1 MNHEY and CDR2 SMNVEV (reference sequence). Losses at the gene ends were 1 base for V and 3 bases for J; bases not matched to a gene: 18. CDR3 coding DNA: TGTGCCAGCAGTTTATTCGCGGTGCGGGACAGGGCAGGGGGGGACTATGGCTACACCTTC. It codes for CASSLFAVRDRAGGDYGYTF.

The genes are TRBV6-5 and TRBJ1-6; D is perhaps TRBD1 (5 bases). V dropped 8 bases and J dropped 14 bases, with 19 bases sitting between them. The CDR3 extends over 13 amino acids. CDR1 MNHEY and CDR2 SVGAGI come from the germline V gene. CDR3 residues: CASRHRGIRALHF. CDR3 nucleotides: TGTGCCAGCCGCCACCGGGGGATAAGGGCCCTCCACTTT.

This rearrangement joins TRBV5-1 to TRBJ1-4; D ambiguous. Germline V gene sequence: CDR1 SGHRS, CDR2 YFSETQ. V lost 1 base, J lost 5 bases, and 6 bases lay in between. This CDR3 comprises 13 residues. The CDR3 protein is CASSLTGNEKLFF. Here the CDR3 DNA reads TGCGCCAGCAGCTTGACGGGGAATGAAAAACTGTTTTTT.

The chain carries TRBV7-2 and TRBJ1-2; D perhaps matches TRBD1 (6 bases). Trimming removed 4 bases at V and 5 bases at J, with 17 bases between. The CDR3 is 15 amino acids. CDR1 is SGHTA, CDR2 FQGNSA, per germline. Here the CDR3 reads CASSSYRALGYGYTF. CDR3 DNA: TGTGCCAGCAGCTCTTACAGGGCCCTCGGTTATGGCTACACCTTC.

Only one count was recorded for this clone. V usage is TRBV7-9 and J usage is TRBJ1-4, with TRBD1 matching 8 bases. This CDR3 is 15 amino acids long. Germline assignment: CDR1 SEHNR and CDR2 FQNEAQ (reference sequence). V shed 5 bases and J 8 bases; nucleotides not matched to a gene: 10. For the CDR3, the DNA is TGTGCCAGCAGCCCGGGAGCAGGGGGCCGAGAAAAACTGTTTTTT. This translates into CASSPGAGGREKLFF.

The chain joins TRBV27 to TRBJ1-6; 10 bases agree with TRBD1. Germline CDR1 is MNHEY and CDR2 is SMNVEV (reference sequence). The CDR3 sequence is 18 residues long. V was clipped by 6 bases and J by 4 bases; unmatched bases: 12. Here the CDR3 reads CASSSGTGVGRYNSPLHF. CDR3 coding DNA: TGTGCCAGCAGCTCCGGGACAGGGGTCGGGCGGTATAATTCACCCCTCCACTTT.

This chain connects TRBV4-1 to TRBJ2-5, with 9 bases aligning to TRBD2. The CDR3 spans 19 residues. V gave up 0 bases and J gave up 4 bases; unmatched junction bases: 15. Germline-derived CDR1 and CDR2 are MGHRA and YSYEKL. The CDR3 region is CASSQDLSLAGRYLETQYF. CDR3 DNA: TGCGCCAGCAGCCAAGATCTCTCACTAGCGGGTAGATACCTAGAGACCCAGTACTTC.